This T cell receptor (beta chain) was found in a study of blood T cell repertoires in COVID-19. Study details: Collection of acute and convalescent COVID-19 samples took place in the United States, Italy and Spain. In each case, the material was cDNA or gDNA derived from T cells, B-cell-depleted T cells, or PBMCs.

The CDR3 is 16 amino acids. V was pared by 3 bases and J by 2 bases, with 6 bases of the junction left unmatched. Germline CDR1 is DFQATT and CDR2 is SNEGSKA (reference sequence). Per the original data handling: Reference gene primer amplification gave estimated nucleated cell counts. Data came from immunoSEQ multiplex PCR; TCRdb stores just in-frame clones and leaves some out. That table is the source of V, J and clone size, and D and trimming were worked out from the DNA. Of 70,000 to 85,000 clones in the sample, 86% are singletons; the top ten hold 1.9%. The chain combines TRBV20-1 with TRBJ2-1; 11 nucleotides line up with TRBD1. The sequenced material came from peripheral blood. The sequence derives from a woman aged 55-70 years with acute or convalescent COVID-19. The CDR3, as DNA: TGCAGTGCTAGTAGACCGGGACAGGGGGCCTACAATGAGCAGTTCTTC. Its translation is CSASRPGQGAYNEQFF.